This T cell receptor beta chain was captured in a study of T-cell memory formation after mild COVID-19. TCRdb reanalysed the 5' RACE reads using MiXCR and keeps one entry per CDR3 protein. Of under 600,000 distinct CDR3 sequences listed, about 20% are singletons. The V end was cut by 3 bases, the J end by 6 bases, with 9 bases between. Germline values: CDR1 MNHEY, CDR2 SMNVEV (reference sequence). This CDR3 contains 12 residues. Source material: PBMCs or a T cell subset sorted from them (not recorded which). The receptor's source is an adult woman who had mild COVID-19 (a few samples of this study predate the infection). Cell type and time point are not known. The rearrangement uses TRBV27 and TRBJ2-7, with TRBD2 as a possible D gene (6 bases). The CDR3 DNA is TGTGCCAGCAGTTTCGGGACTGCCGAGCAGTACTTC. Its protein product is CASSFGTAEQYF.